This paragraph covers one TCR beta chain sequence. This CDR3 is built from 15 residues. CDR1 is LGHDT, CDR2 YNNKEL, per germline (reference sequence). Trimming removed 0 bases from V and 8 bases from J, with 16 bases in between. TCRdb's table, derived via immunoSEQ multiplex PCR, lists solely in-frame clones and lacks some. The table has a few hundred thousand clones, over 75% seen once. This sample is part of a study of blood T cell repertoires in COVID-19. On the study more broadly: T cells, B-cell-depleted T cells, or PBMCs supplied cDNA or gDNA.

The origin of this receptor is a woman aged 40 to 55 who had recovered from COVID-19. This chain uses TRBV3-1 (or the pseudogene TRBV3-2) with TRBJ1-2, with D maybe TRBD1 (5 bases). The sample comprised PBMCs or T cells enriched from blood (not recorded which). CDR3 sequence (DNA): TGTGCCAGCAGCCAAGATGGGCAGGGTCTGCGCGGCTACACCTTC. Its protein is CASSQDGQGLRGYTF.